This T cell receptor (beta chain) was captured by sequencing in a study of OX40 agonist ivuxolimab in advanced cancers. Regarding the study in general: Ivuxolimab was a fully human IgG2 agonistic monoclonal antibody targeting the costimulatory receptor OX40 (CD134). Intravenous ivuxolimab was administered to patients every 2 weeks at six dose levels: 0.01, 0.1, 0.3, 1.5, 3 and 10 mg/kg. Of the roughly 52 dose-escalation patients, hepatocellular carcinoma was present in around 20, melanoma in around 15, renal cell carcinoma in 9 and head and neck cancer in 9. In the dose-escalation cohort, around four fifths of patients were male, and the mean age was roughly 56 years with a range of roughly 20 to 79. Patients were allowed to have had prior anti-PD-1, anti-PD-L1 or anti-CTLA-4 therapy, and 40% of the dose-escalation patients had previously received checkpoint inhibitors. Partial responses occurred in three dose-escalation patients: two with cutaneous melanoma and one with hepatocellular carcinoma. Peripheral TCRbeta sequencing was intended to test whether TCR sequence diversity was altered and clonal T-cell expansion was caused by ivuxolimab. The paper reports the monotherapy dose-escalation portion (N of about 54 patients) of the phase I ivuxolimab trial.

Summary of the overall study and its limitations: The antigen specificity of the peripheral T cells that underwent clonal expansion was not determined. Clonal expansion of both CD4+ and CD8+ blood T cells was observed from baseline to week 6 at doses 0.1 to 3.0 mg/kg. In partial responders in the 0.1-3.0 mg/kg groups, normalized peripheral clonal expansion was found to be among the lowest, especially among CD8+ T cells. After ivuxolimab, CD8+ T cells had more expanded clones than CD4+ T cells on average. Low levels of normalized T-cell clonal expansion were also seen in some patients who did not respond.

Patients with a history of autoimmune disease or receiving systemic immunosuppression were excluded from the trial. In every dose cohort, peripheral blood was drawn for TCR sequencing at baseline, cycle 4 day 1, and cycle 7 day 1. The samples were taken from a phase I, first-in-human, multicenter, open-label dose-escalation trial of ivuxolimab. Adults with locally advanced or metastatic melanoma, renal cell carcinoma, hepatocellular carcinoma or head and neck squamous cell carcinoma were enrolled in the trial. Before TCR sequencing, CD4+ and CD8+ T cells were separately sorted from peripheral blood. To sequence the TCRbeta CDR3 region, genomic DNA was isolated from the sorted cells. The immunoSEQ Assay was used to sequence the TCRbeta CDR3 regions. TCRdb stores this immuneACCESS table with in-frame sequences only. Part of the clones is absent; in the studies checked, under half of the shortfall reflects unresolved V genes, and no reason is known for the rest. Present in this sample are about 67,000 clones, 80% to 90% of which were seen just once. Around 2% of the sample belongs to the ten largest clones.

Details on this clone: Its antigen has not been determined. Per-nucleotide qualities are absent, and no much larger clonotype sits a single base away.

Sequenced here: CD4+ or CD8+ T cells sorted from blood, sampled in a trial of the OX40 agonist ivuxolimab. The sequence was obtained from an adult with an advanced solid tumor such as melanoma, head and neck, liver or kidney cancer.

This receptor carries the CDR3 CASSLPGAYEQYF. The base sequence is TGTGCCAGCAGCCTCCCTGGAGCCTACGAGCAGTACTTC. The rearrangement combines TRBV7-2 with TRBJ2-7; the D gene is unclear. V and J are truncated by 5 bases and 2 bases respectively, leaving an intervening sequence of 10 bases. CDR1 and CDR2 are read off the germline V gene as SGHTA and FQGNSA. From its cysteine to its phenylalanine, the CDR3 spans 13 amino acids. The retained sequence is limited to the CDR3, 39 bases, with the frame set at the first base.